This T cell receptor beta chain was observed in a study of blood T cell repertoires in COVID-19. Study summary: Spain, Italy and the United States supplied samples that represented acute and convalescent COVID-19.

The repertoire was sequenced with immunoSEQ multiplex PCR; TCRdb's copy has only in-frame clones and lacks some. The repertoire holds hundreds of thousands of clones, with over 80% as singletons. A single count supports this clone. The clonotype comes from a woman between 18 and 29 years old who had recovered from COVID-19. The sequenced material came from PBMCs or T cells enriched from blood (not recorded which).

CDR3 in DNA: TGTGCCAGTAGGATTAGCGGGGGAGGCACAGATACGCAGTATTTT. Translating it yields CASRISGGGTDTQYF. The chain has TRBV19 and TRBJ2-3, with 9 bases lining up with TRBD2. Germline V lookup: CDR1 LNHDA, CDR2 SQIVND (reference sequence). The CDR3 contains 15 residues. The V segment lost 6 bases and the J segment 1 base; nucleotides outside the gene matches: 5.